The 19 T cell receptor beta chains presented below share a single source sample, sequenced in a study of T and B cells in COVID-19 patients. Multiplex PCR with BIOMED2 TRB-A/B primer pools amplified TRB rearrangements. TCRdb used MiXCR to reprocess the multiplex PCR reads, holding one entry per CDR3 protein. The table lists about 5,400 distinct CDR3 sequences, 25% to 35% of them singletons, with approximately 15% in the top ten. From blood, about 250-500 ng of genomic DNA served as TRB template. The sample comprised blood. The receptors originated from a human donor with active COVID-19.

This clonotype occurred many times. The chain uses TRBV5-6 and TRBJ2-4; D unclear. The CDR3 is 14 residues long. Trimming took off 0 bases at V and 1 base at J, with 5 bases between the two ends. Per the germline V gene, CDR1 is SGHDT and CDR2 is YYEEEE. The CDR3 DNA is TGTGCCAGCAGCTTGGGCCGGGCCAAAAACATTCAGTACTTC. This codes for CASSLGRAKNIQYF.

This clonotype has just a few counts. This chain connects TRBV20-1 to TRBJ1-5; D is undetermined. Germline V gives CDR1 DFQATT, CDR2 SNEGSKA (reference sequence). Trimming cost V 3 bases and J 0 bases, with 9 bases left between them. CDR3 length: 14 residues. The CDR3 is CSASEALSNQPQHF. DNA of the CDR3: TGCAGTGCTAGTGAGGCCCTTAGCAATCAGCCCCAGCATTTT.

CDR3 sequence reads: CASSYSTGTGTYGYTF. CDR3 nucleotides: TGTGCCAGCAGTTACTCTACCGGGACAGGGACCTATGGCTACACCTTC. The chain has TRBV6-5 and TRBJ1-2; 9 bases match TRBD1. This CDR3 is 16 amino acids long. Germline CDR1 reads MNHEY; CDR2 reads SVGAGI. The V gene end was trimmed by 0 bases and the J gene end by 4 bases; junction bases not matched to a gene: 6.

Relative to its sample, this clonotype is medium-sized (0.01 to 0.1%). The V and J genes are TRBV29-1 and TRBJ1-1; D is possibly TRBD1 (5 bases). The CDR3 runs to 13 residues. Trimming shortened V by 0 bases and J by 11 bases, and 16 bases separated the two germline ends. In germline, CDR1 is SQVTM, CDR2 ANQGSEA. The CDR3 sequence: CSVEDLGGAGAFF. CDR3 DNA: TGCAGCGTTGAAGATCTCGGAGGGGCCGGGGCTTTCTTT.

J is TRBJ2-3 and V is TRBV7-9; 14 bases line up with TRBD2. Trimming at V came to 3 bases and at J to 2 bases, leaving 1 base not matched to a gene. The length of the CDR3 is 16 residues. Germline assignment: CDR1 SEHNR and CDR2 FQNEAQ (reference sequence). CDR3: CASSLTSGRATDTQYF. The CDR3 nucleotides are TGTGCCAGCAGCTTGACTAGCGGGAGGGCCACAGATACGCAGTATTTT.

At least ten counts were recorded for this clonotype. V is TRBV7-2 and J is TRBJ2-1, with 9 positions matching TRBD2. The V gene's germline CDR1 is SGHTA and CDR2 FQGNSA. V lost 0 bases, J lost 1 base, and 13 bases stayed unmatched. The CDR3 is made up of 20 amino acids. CDR3 DNA sequence: TGTGCCAGCAGCTTAGCTTCCTCCTCACTAGCGGGCGGGTCCTACAATGAGCAGTTCTTC. It translates to CASSLASSSLAGGSYNEQFF.

This clonotype has more than one count but fewer than ten. The J gene is TRBJ1-5, the V gene TRBV20-1; a weak D match, TRBD1 (5 bases). CDR3 length: 13 residues. CDR1 is DFQATT, CDR2 SNEGSKA, per germline (reference sequence). Trimming left V 6 bases short and J 1 base short, with 10 bases between. CDR3 in DNA: TGCAGTGCGGGACCCCAGAGCAATCAGCCCCAGCATTTT. Its protein product is CSAGPQSNQPQHF.

This clonotype has just a few counts. The chain links TRBV5-1 to TRBJ1-1, with D tentatively TRBD1 (6 bases). The V end was cut by 6 bases, the J end by 3 bases, with 12 bases between. The CDR3 spans 13 residues. Germline V gene sequence: CDR1 SGHRS, CDR2 YFSETQ. Here the CDR3 reads CASMNRVDTEAFF. As DNA, the CDR3 is TGCGCCAGCATGAACAGGGTCGACACTGAAGCTTTCTTT.

Notes on this clonotype: This sequence may be a read error, since a much larger clone differs from it by one base. This sequence joins TRBV19 and TRBJ2-7; TRBD2 might be the D (5 bases). Looked up from germline, CDR1 is LNHDA and CDR2 is SQIVND (reference sequence). CDR3 length: 13 residues. The CDR3 reads CANSIALGPGQYF. The DNA for the CDR3 is TGTGCCAATAGTATAGCCCTGGGCCCGGGACAGTACTTC. Complete variable domain (other parts from reference TRBV19 and TRBJ2-7): DGGITQSPKYLFRKEGQNVTLSCEQNLNHDAMYWYRQDPGQGLRLIYYSQIVNDFQKGDIAEGYSVSREKKESFPLTVTSAQKNPTAFYLCANSIALGPGQYFGPGTRLTVT.

The chain recombines TRBV19 with TRBJ1-2; 11 bases are a match to TRBD1. The CDR3 has 17 residues. The ends lost 5 bases at V and 0 bases at J; junction bases unmatched: 8. CDR1 LNHDA and CDR2 SQIVND come from the germline V gene (reference sequence). In nucleotides, the CDR3 is TGTGCCAGTAGTGCCGGACAGGGGGCCGGAGCTAACTATGGCTACACCTTC. Translation gives CASSAGQGAGANYGYTF.

This clonotype was seen a handful of times. This chain joins TRBV6-2 or TRBV6-3 and TRBJ1-1; D uncertain. Germline CDR1 MNHEY, CDR2 SVGEGT. Trimming cost V 7 bases and J 10 bases, with 19 bases left between them. The CDR3 consists of 13 residues. CDR3 DNA: TGTGCCAGCACCTGGACCCGCACTGAATCAGCTTTCTTT. This encodes CASTWTRTESAFF.

This clonotype is judged medium-sized. This chain connects TRBV11-3 to TRBJ1-1; maybe TRBD1 (6 bases). The CDR3 loop spans 15 amino acids. Germline CDR1 reads SGHNT; CDR2 reads YENEEA. V was cut by 5 bases and J by 1 base, with 14 bases left in between. This chain's CDR3 is CASSPEGGWNTEAFF. CDR3 sequence (DNA): TGTGCCAGCAGCCCAGAGGGGGGGTGGAACACTGAAGCTTTCTTT. Drawing the rest from reference TRBV11-3 and TRBJ1-1, the complete variable domain is EAGVVQSPRYKIIEKKQPVAFWCNPISGHNTLYWYLQNLGQGPELLIRYENEEAVDDSQLPKDRFSAERLKGVDSTLKIQPAELGDSAVYLCASSPEGGWNTEAFFGQGTRLTVV.

The rearrangement uses TRBV11-3 and TRBJ2-1, with TRBD2 matching over 8 bases. In germline, CDR1 is SGHNT, CDR2 YENEEA. The CDR3 length is 15 residues. Unmatched junction bases numbered 9, after V lost 5 bases and J lost 6 bases. The CDR3 here is CASSDSGRSFNEQFF. The DNA of the CDR3 is TGTGCCAGCAGCGACAGCGGGAGAAGTTTCAATGAGCAGTTCTTC.

This rearrangement joins TRBV29-1 to TRBJ2-1, with 12 bases lining up with TRBD2. Germline V gene sequence: CDR1 SQVTM, CDR2 ANQGSEA. This CDR3 contains 14 residues. Trimming removed 4 bases from V and 12 bases from J; junction bases left unmatched: 10. The CDR3 nucleotides read TGCAGCGTTGTAGGGCTAGCGGGAGGGGTTTGGCAGTTCTTC. It specifies CSVVGLAGGVWQFF.

By share of the sample, this clonotype is medium-sized. The gene calls are TRBV29-1 and TRBJ2-7, with D possibly being TRBD1 (5 bases). CDR1 is SQVTM and CDR2 is ANQGSEA in the germline V gene. The CDR3 is made up of 12 amino acids. The V gene lost 6 bases and the J gene lost 3 bases, with 12 bases spanning the gap. CDR3 protein: CSVVEDNYEQYF. The CDR3, as DNA: TGCAGCGTGGTCGAGGACAACTACGAGCAGTACTTC.

This clonotype occurred a few times. The chain links TRBV28 to TRBJ1-2; D is unclear. Trimming removed 6 bases at V and 4 bases at J, with 15 bases between. This CDR3 has 14 residues. The germline V gene has CDR1 MDHEN and CDR2 SYDVKM. In nucleotides, the CDR3 is TGTGCCAGCAGAACCCCGGCAGGCTCCTATGGCTACACCTTC. This codes for CASRTPAGSYGYTF.

By share, this clonotype counts as medium-sized. The chain recombines TRBV19 with TRBJ1-2; TRBD1 matches at 8 bases. The trim removed 6 bases at V and 2 bases at J, leaving 8 bases unmatched. Looked up from germline, CDR1 is LNHDA and CDR2 is SQIVND (reference sequence). The CDR3 totals 15 residues. CDR3 sequence reads: CASSRGTGGNYGYTF. CDR3 nucleotides: TGTGCCAGTAGCCGTGGGACAGGTGGGAACTATGGCTACACCTTC.

By proportion, this clonotype is medium-sized. V gene TRBV12-3 or TRBV12-4 combines with J gene TRBJ2-7; a possible D gene is TRBD1 (6 bases). V was trimmed by 6 bases and J by 0 bases, leaving 12 bases between them. This CDR3 contains 14 residues. The CDR3 loop reads CASSAYRVSYEQYF. Here the CDR3 DNA reads TGTGCCAGCAGCGCCTACAGGGTCTCCTACGAGCAGTACTTC.

By its share, this clonotype is medium-sized (0.01 to 0.1%). This sequence joins TRBV5-5 and TRBJ1-2; D remains unclear. Trimming shortened V by 4 bases and J by 0 bases, and 7 bases separated the two germline ends. The CDR3 is made up of 13 amino acids. Germline values: CDR1 SGHKS, CDR2 YYEKEE (reference sequence). The CDR3 bases are TGTGCCAGCAGCCCCGGGTCTAACTATGGCTACACCTTC. Translated: CASSPGSNYGYTF.